A selection of T cell receptor beta chains follows, all from one sample in a study of blood T cell repertoires in COVID-19. Generated by immunoSEQ multiplex PCR, the TCRdb table keeps only in-frame clones and is missing some. The sample carries 120,000 or so clones, 80% to 85% recorded once. The sequenced sample consisted of peripheral blood. The receptors here all came from a woman in her 50s with acute or convalescent COVID-19. CDR3s include the opening cysteine and the closing phenylalanine or tryptophan. Fields, in order: D gene, V gene, clone size, J gene, CDR3 DNA, CDR3 protein. D genes are given only for firm matches. Clone sizes are given selectively: once, few, many, or a class where the clone is expanded.

D: NA; V: TRBV18; size: NA; J: TRBJ2-5; DNA: TGTGCCAGTTCGACTCAACAAGAGACCCAGTACTTC; CDR3: CASSTQQETQYF
D: NA; V: TRBV12-3/TRBV12-4; size: few; J: TRBJ1-5; DNA: TGTGCCAGCAGTTCAGGGAGCAATCAGCCCCAGCATTTT; CDR3: CASSSGSNQPQHF
D: NA; V: TRBV14; size: NA; J: TRBJ1-6; DNA: TGTGCCAGCAGGACCGGGACACTTACTTCACCCCTCCACTTT; CDR3: CASRTGTLTSPLHF
D: TRBD2; V: TRBV11-2; size: NA; J: TRBJ2-3; DNA: TGTGCCAGCAGCTTAGATCGGAGCGGGAGCGGCACAGATACGCAGTATTTT; CDR3: CASSLDRSGSGTDTQYF
D: NA; V: TRBV3-1/TRBV3-2; size: NA; J: TRBJ2-7; DNA: TGTGCCAGCAGCCACTCGGGGGTCGAGCAGTACTTC; CDR3: CASSHSGVEQYF
D: NA; V: TRBV19; size: few; J: TRBJ1-3; DNA: TGTGCCAGTACCGCGGGCCGAGGCGCCGGAAACACCATATATTTT; CDR3: CASTAGRGAGNTIYF
D: TRBD2; V: TRBV18; size: few; J: TRBJ2-1; DNA: TGTGCCAGCTCACCCCCGGTTCTAGCGGACAATGAGCAGTTCTTC; CDR3: CASSPPVLADNEQFF
D: TRBD2; V: TRBV18; size: NA; J: TRBJ2-7; DNA: TGTGCCAGCTCACCACCGCGGGGGGAGCAGTACTTC; CDR3: CASSPPRGEQYF
D: TRBD2; V: TRBV11-2; size: NA; J: TRBJ2-7; DNA: TGTGCCAGCAGCTTAAGAGCGGGGGCATACTCCTACGAGCAGTACTTC; CDR3: CASSLRAGAYSYEQYF
D: NA; V: TRBV9; size: NA; J: TRBJ1-1; DNA: TGTGCCAGCAGCGTAGGGGGGCGCGTTCGATCTGAAGCTTTCTTT; CDR3: CASSVGGRVRSEAFF
D: TRBD1; V: TRBV7-9; size: NA; J: TRBJ1-4; DNA: TGTGCCAGCAGCTTAGAGGCGACAGGGGCTGAAAAACTGTTTTTT; CDR3: CASSLEATGAEKLFF
D: NA; V: TRBV3-1/TRBV3-2; size: NA; J: TRBJ1-3; DNA: TGTGCCAGCAGCCAAGCGGGACATAGCTCTGGAAACACCATATATTTT; CDR3: CASSQAGHSSGNTIYF
D: NA; V: TRBV7-8; size: NA; J: TRBJ1-1; DNA: TGTGCCAGCAGCTTACAGGAGAACACTGAAGCTTTCTTT; CDR3: CASSLQENTEAFF
D: NA; V: TRBV6-5; size: few; J: TRBJ2-2; DNA: TGTGCCGCAAGGGGATCCGGGGAGCTGTTTTTT; CDR3: CAARGSGELFF
D: NA; V: TRBV14; size: NA; J: TRBJ1-4; DNA: TGTGCCAGCAGCCAAGAAAGGTTTTATCAGGGTATTTCACCTAATGAAAAACTGTTTTTT; CDR3: CASSQERFYQGISPNEKLFF
D: TRBD1; V: TRBV5-4; size: NA; J: TRBJ2-2; DNA: TGTGCCAGCAGCTTGGAAAGGGGGACAGGCCCCACCGGGGAGCTGTTTTTT; CDR3: CASSLERGTGPTGELFF
D: NA; V: TRBV5-6; size: NA; J: TRBJ1-1; DNA: TGTGCCAGCAGCTGGGGGGAGGTGGTCACTGAAGCTTTCTTT; CDR3: CASSWGEVVTEAFF
D: NA; V: TRBV3-1/TRBV3-2; size: once; J: TRBJ2-1; DNA: TGTGCCAGCTCGAGGACAAAGGAGACCAATGAGCAGTTCTTC; CDR3: CASSRTKETNEQFF
D: NA; V: TRBV6-5; size: few; J: TRBJ1-4; DNA: TGTGCCAGCAGTCCGGGTCAGCGAAATGAAAAACTGTTTTTT; CDR3: CASSPGQRNEKLFF
D: TRBD1; V: TRBV3-1/TRBV3-2; size: few; J: TRBJ1-2; DNA: TGTGCCAGCAGCCCGACAGGGGTGGAGGGCTACACCTTC; CDR3: CASSPTGVEGYTF
D: NA; V: TRBV6-6; size: NA; J: TRBJ1-6; DNA: TGTGCCAGCAGGTCAGGCTCCTATAATTCACCCCTCCACTTT; CDR3: CASRSGSYNSPLHF
D: TRBD1; V: TRBV2; size: NA; J: TRBJ1-6; DNA: TGTGCCACCCGGACAGGGGATCTGAATTCACCCCTCCACTTT; CDR3: CATRTGDLNSPLHF
D: NA; V: TRBV19; size: NA; J: TRBJ2-3; DNA: TGTGCCAGTAGTATAGTTCGGGGGTACGGCACAGATACGCAGTATTTT; CDR3: CASSIVRGYGTDTQYF
D: NA; V: TRBV5-1; size: NA; J: TRBJ2-1; DNA: TGCGCCAGCAGCTTGGCCTGGGAGACTCAGGTGTTCTTC; CDR3: CASSLAWETQVFF
D: NA; V: TRBV10-2; size: NA; J: TRBJ1-5; DNA: TGCGCCAGCAGTGAGTCCTACCGGACAGTTTCCATCAATCAGCCCCAGCATTTT; CDR3: CASSESYRTVSINQPQHF
D: NA; V: TRBV7-2; size: NA; J: TRBJ1-5; DNA: TGTGCCAGCAGCTTAGAAACAGGCAATCAGCCCCAGCATTTT; CDR3: CASSLETGNQPQHF
D: TRBD1; V: TRBV7-8; size: NA; J: TRBJ2-7; DNA: TGTGCCAGCAGACGACAGGGGGCGAGGGAGCAGTACTTC; CDR3: CASRRQGAREQYF
D: TRBD1; V: TRBV6-6; size: NA; J: TRBJ1-5; DNA: TGTGCCAGCAGTTACTCGGGACAGGGTCTAGAGCCCCAGCATTTT; CDR3: CASSYSGQGLEPQHF
D: TRBD1; V: TRBV5-1; size: NA; J: TRBJ2-7; DNA: TGCGCCAGCAGCACGGGACAGGGGGCCTACGAGCAGTACTTC; CDR3: CASSTGQGAYEQYF
D: NA; V: TRBV28; size: NA; J: TRBJ1-1; DNA: TGTGCCAGCAGTTTATCTCAGGGGTCTCGGTTTCCTGAAGCTTTCTTT; CDR3: CASSLSQGSRFPEAFF
D: NA; V: TRBV2; size: NA; J: TRBJ2-3; DNA: TGTGCCAGCAGAGGGGCTAGAGCAGATACGCAGTATTTT; CDR3: CASRGARADTQYF
D: TRBD1; V: TRBV14; size: NA; J: TRBJ1-2; DNA: TGTGCCAGCAGCCAAGAAGAGACAGGGGAGGGCTACACCTTC; CDR3: CASSQEETGEGYTF
D: NA; V: TRBV21-1; size: NA; J: TRBJ1-1; DNA: TGTGCCAGCAGCAATGGAGGCGCTGAAGCTTTCTTT; CDR3: CASSNGGAEAFF
D: NA; V: TRBV18; size: NA; J: TRBJ1-2; DNA: TGTGCCAGCTCACCATCGGAGGGCTACACCTTC; CDR3: CASSPSEGYTF
D: TRBD2; V: TRBV9; size: NA; J: TRBJ2-5; DNA: TGTGCCAGCAGCGTAGGTCCCCTCCCTAGCGGGGGGCAAGAGACCCAGTACTTC; CDR3: CASSVGPLPSGGQETQYF
D: NA; V: TRBV25-1; size: NA; J: TRBJ2-5; DNA: TGTGCCAGCAGTGAATCTAGAGAGACCCAGTACTTC; CDR3: CASSESRETQYF
D: NA; V: TRBV6-5; size: NA; J: TRBJ1-5; DNA: TGTGCCAGTCAGAGTAATAGCAATCAGCCCCAGCACTTT; CDR3: CASQSNSNQPQHF
D: NA; V: TRBV6-1; size: NA; J: TRBJ2-5; DNA: TGTGCCAGCAGTGACAGGGGCGGACAAGAGACCCAGTACTTC; CDR3: CASSDRGGQETQYF
D: TRBD2; V: TRBV7-9; size: NA; J: TRBJ2-2; DNA: TGTGCCAGCAGCTTAGATCTAGCGGGGGACCTCACCGGGGAGCTGTTTTTT; CDR3: CASSLDLAGDLTGELFF
D: NA; V: TRBV9; size: NA; J: TRBJ1-6; DNA: TGTGCCAGCAGCGTGGAGACTGTAAATTCACCCCTCCACTTT; CDR3: CASSVETVNSPLHF
D: NA; V: TRBV25-1; size: NA; J: TRBJ1-2; DNA: TGTGCCAGCAGTGAATCTGTTTATGGCTACACCTTC; CDR3: CASSESVYGYTF
D: TRBD1; V: TRBV30; size: NA; J: TRBJ2-1; DNA: TGTGCCTGTCCGGGACAGGGGGTTTATGAGCAGTTCTTC; CDR3: CACPGQGVYEQFF
D: TRBD1; V: TRBV6-5; size: NA; J: TRBJ2-7; DNA: TGTGCCAGCAGCAGACAGGGGTCCTACGAGCAGTACTTC; CDR3: CASSRQGSYEQYF
D: NA; V: TRBV7-8; size: NA; J: TRBJ2-3; DNA: TGTGCCAGCAGCCCAGGGGCTTCCCTCGCCCCACTGCAGTATTTT; CDR3: CASSPGASLAPLQYF
D: NA; V: TRBV5-1; size: NA; J: TRBJ1-1; DNA: TGCGCCAGCAGCTTGGATCCCCGAGGGGAAGCTTTCTTT; CDR3: CASSLDPRGEAFF
D: NA; V: TRBV6-2/TRBV6-3; size: NA; J: TRBJ2-7; DNA: TGTGCCAGCAGACCTAAGATGGGACTGTCTAACGAGCAGTACTTC; CDR3: CASRPKMGLSNEQYF
D: TRBD2; V: TRBV7-9; size: NA; J: TRBJ2-7; DNA: TGTGCCACCCAAAGGGGACTACAATACGAGCAGTACTTC; CDR3: CATQRGLQYEQYF
D: NA; V: TRBV5-1; size: NA; J: TRBJ1-3; DNA: TGCGCCAGCCGCCTGGAGTCCGGAGAGGACACCATATATTTT; CDR3: CASRLESGEDTIYF
D: NA; V: TRBV5-6; size: NA; J: TRBJ2-5; DNA: TGTGCCAGCAGCTTGTACTGGCAGACGTCAGGAGAGACCCAGTACTTC; CDR3: CASSLYWQTSGETQYF
D: NA; V: TRBV18; size: NA; J: TRBJ1-5; DNA: TGTGCCAGCTCACCACCCGGAGTAAGTCAGCCCCAGCATTTT; CDR3: CASSPPGVSQPQHF
D: NA; V: TRBV3-1/TRBV3-2; size: NA; J: TRBJ1-2; DNA: TGTGCCAGCAGCCGAATGACAGCTAACTATGGCTACACCTTC; CDR3: CASSRMTANYGYTF
D: TRBD2; V: TRBV6-5; size: few; J: TRBJ2-3; DNA: TGTGCCAGCAGTCTAGCGGGGCTAGATACGCAGTATTTT; CDR3: CASSLAGLDTQYF
D: NA; V: TRBV5-8; size: NA; J: TRBJ2-5; DNA: TGTGCCAGCAGCTTGGGTGAGCTCTCGCAGACCCAGTACTTC; CDR3: CASSLGELSQTQYF
D: NA; V: TRBV4-2; size: few; J: TRBJ1-6; DNA: TGTGCCAGCAGCCAAGAGGGAGGGAGGGCCGATTCACCCCTCCACTTT; CDR3: CASSQEGGRADSPLHF
D: TRBD1; V: TRBV5-5; size: NA; J: TRBJ1-5; DNA: TGTGCCAGCAGCCTGACAGGGGGGGACAGTACACCCCAGCATTTT; CDR3: CASSLTGGDSTPQHF
D: NA; V: TRBV6-1; size: NA; J: TRBJ2-2; DNA: TGTGCCAGCAGTGAATCCGCCGGACAGCACGGGGAGCTGTTTTTT; CDR3: CASSESAGQHGELFF
D: NA; V: TRBV7-9; size: NA; J: TRBJ2-3; DNA: TGTGCCAGCAGCTTAAGTGTTAGTTCAGGGGACCTCACAGATACGCAGTATTTT; CDR3: CASSLSVSSGDLTDTQYF
D: NA; V: TRBV10-1; size: NA; J: TRBJ2-3; DNA: TGCGCCAGCAGTGCAGCAGGTCGCCCAGATACGCAGTATTTT; CDR3: CASSAAGRPDTQYF
D: NA; V: TRBV5-6; size: once; J: TRBJ1-6; DNA: TGTGCCAGCAGCTTGCGGGTAGCCTCCTATAATTCACCCCTCCACTTT; CDR3: CASSLRVASYNSPLHF